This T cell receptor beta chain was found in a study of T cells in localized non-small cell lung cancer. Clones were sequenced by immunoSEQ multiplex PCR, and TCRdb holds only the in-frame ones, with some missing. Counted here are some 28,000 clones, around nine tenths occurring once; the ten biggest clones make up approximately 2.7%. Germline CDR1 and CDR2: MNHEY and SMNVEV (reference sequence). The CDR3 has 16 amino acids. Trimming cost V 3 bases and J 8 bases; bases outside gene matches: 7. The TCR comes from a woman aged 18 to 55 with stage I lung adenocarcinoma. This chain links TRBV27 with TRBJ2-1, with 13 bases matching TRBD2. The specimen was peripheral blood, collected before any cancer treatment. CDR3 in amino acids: CASSFWTSGRIDEQFF. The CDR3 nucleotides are TGTGCCAGCAGTTTTTGGACTAGCGGGAGAATCGATGAGCAGTTCTTC.